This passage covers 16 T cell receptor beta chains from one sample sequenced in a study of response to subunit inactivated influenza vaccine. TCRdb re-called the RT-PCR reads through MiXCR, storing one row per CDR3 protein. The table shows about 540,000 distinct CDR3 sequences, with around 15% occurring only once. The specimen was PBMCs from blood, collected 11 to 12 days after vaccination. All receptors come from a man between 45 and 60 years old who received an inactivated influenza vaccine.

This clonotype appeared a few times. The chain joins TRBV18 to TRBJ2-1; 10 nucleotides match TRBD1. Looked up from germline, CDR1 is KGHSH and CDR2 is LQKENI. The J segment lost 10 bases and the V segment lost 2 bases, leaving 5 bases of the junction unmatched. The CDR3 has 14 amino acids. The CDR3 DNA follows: TGTGCCAGCTCACCATCGACAGGGGGCCCGGAGCAGTTCTTC. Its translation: CASSPSTGGPEQFF. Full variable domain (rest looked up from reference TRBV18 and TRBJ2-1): NAGVMQNPRHLVRRRGQEARLRCSPMKGHSHVYWYRQLPEEGLKFMVYLQKENIIDESGMPKERFSAEFPKEGPSILRIQQVVRGDSAAYFCASSPSTGGPEQFFGPGTRLTVL.

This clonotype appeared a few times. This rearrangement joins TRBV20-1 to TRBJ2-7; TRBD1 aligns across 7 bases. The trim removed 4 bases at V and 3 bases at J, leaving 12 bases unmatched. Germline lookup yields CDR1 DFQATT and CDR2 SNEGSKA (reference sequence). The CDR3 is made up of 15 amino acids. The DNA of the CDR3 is TGCAGTGCTATCGACCTGCAGGGGGATTTCTACGAGCAGTACTTC. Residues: CSAIDLQGDFYEQYF.

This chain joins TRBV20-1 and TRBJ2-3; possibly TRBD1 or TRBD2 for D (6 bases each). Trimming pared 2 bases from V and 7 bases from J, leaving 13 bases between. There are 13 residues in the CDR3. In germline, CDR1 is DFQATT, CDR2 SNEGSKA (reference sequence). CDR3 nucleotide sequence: TGCAGTGCTAGAATTGAAGGGGGGAATACGCAGTATTTT. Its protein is CSARIEGGNTQYF.

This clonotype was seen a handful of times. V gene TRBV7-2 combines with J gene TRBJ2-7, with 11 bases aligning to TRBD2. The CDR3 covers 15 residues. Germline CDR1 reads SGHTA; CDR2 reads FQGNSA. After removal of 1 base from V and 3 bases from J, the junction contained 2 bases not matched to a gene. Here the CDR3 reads CASSLVAGGVYEQYF. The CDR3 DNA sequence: TGTGCCAGCAGCTTAGTAGCGGGGGGGGTCTACGAGCAGTACTTC.

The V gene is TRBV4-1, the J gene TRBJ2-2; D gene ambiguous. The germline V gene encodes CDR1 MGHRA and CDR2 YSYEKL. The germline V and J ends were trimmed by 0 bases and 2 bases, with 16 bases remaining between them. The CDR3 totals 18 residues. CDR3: CASSQEYPRLVNTGELFF. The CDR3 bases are TGCGCCAGCAGCCAAGAATACCCCCGATTGGTAAACACCGGGGAGCTGTTTTTT.

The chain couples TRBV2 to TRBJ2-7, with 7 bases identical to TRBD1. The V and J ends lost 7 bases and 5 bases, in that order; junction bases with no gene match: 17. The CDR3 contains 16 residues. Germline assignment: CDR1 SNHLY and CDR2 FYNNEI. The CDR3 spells CASTDHRGLGWDEQYF. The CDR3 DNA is TGTGCCAGCACTGACCACAGGGGATTGGGCTGGGACGAGCAGTACTTC.

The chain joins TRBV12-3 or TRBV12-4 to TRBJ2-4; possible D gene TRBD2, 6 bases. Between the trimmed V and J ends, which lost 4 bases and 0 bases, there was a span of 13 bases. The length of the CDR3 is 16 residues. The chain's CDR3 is CASSSPGRGAKNIQYF. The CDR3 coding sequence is TGTGCCAGCAGTTCCCCAGGGCGGGGAGCCAAAAACATTCAGTACTTC.

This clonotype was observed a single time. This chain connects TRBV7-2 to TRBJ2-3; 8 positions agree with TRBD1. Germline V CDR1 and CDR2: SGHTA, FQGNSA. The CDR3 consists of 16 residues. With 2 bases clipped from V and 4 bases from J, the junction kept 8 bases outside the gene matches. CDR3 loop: CASSLRQGNFADTQYF. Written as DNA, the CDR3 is TGTGCCAGCAGCTTACGACAGGGGAACTTTGCAGATACGCAGTATTTT. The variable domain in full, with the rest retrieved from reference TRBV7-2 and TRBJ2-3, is GAGVSQSPSNKVTEKGKDVELRCDPISGHTALYWYRQSLGQGLEFLIYFQGNSAPDKSGLPSDRFSAERTGGSVSTLTIQRTQQEDSAVYLCASSLRQGNFADTQYFGPGTRLTVL.

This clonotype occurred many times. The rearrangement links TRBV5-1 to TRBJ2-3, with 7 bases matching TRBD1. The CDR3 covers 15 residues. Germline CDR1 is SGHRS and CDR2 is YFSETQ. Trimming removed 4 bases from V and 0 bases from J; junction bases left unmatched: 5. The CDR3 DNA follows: TGCGCCAGCAGCCCAACGACAGGGAGCACAGATACGCAGTATTTT. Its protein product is CASSPTTGSTDTQYF.

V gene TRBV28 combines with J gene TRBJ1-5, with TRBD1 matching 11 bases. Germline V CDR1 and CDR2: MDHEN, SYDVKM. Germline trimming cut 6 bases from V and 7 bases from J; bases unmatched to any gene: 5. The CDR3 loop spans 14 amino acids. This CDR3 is CASSPDRGLQPQHF. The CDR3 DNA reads TGTGCCAGCAGCCCGGACAGGGGGCTGCAGCCCCAGCATTTT. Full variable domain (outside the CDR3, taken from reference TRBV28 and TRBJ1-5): DVKVTQSSRYLVKRTGEKVFLECVQDMDHENMFWYRQDPGLGLRLIYFSYDVKMKEKGDIPEGYSVSREKKERFSLILESASTNQTSMYLCASSPDRGLQPQHFGDGTRLSIL.

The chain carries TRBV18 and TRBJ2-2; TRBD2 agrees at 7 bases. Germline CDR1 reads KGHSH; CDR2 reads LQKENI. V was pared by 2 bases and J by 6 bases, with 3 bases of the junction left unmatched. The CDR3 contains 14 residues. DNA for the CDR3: TGTGCCAGCTCACCAACTAGCGCCCCCGGGGAGCTGTTTTTT. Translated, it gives CASSPTSAPGELFF.

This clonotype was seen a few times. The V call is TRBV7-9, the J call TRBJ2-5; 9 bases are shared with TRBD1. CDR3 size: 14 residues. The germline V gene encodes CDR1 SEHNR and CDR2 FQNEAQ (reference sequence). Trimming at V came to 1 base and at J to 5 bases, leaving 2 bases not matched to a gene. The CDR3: CASSLVGTGETQYF. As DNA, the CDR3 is TGTGCCAGCAGCTTAGTTGGGACAGGGGAGACCCAGTACTTC.

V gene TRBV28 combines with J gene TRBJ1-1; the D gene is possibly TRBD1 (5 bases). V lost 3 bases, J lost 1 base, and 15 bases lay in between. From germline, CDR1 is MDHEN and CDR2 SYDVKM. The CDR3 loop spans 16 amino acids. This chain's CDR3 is CASSLWGSGPNTEAFF. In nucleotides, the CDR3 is TGTGCCAGCAGTTTGTGGGGCTCCGGACCGAACACTGAAGCTTTCTTT.

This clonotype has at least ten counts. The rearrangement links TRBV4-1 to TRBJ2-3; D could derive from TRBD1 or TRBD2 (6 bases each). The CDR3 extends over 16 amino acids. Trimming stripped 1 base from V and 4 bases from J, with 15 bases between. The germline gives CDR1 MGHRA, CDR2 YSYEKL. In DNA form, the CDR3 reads TGCGCCAGCAGCCAAGGGGAGTGGGGGGCATCAGATACGCAGTATTTT. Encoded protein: CASSQGEWGASDTQYF.

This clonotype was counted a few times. CDR3 DNA: TGTGCCAGCAGCTTAAAAGGGAACACCGGGGAGCTGTTTTTT. This sequence encodes CASSLKGNTGELFF. The V gene is TRBV7-9, the J gene TRBJ2-2; D gene uncertain. This CDR3 spans 14 amino acids. Trimming left V 2 bases short and J 1 base short, with 5 bases between. Germline lookup yields CDR1 SEHNR and CDR2 FQNEAQ (reference sequence).

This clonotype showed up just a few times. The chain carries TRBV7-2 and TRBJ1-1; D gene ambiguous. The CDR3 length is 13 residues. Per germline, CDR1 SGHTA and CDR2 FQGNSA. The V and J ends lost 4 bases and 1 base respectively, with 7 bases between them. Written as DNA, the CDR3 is TGTGCCAGCAGCTCGTGGGAGAACACTGAAGCTTTCTTT. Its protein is CASSSWENTEAFF. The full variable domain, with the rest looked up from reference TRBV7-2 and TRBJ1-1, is GAGVSQSPSNKVTEKGKDVELRCDPISGHTALYWYRQSLGQGLEFLIYFQGNSAPDKSGLPSDRFSAERTGGSVSTLTIQRTQQEDSAVYLCASSSWENTEAFFGQGTRLTVV.